A single sample gave rise to the 19 T cell receptor beta chains below, sequenced in a study of blood T cell repertoires in COVID-19. Using immunoSEQ multiplex PCR, the repertoire was profiled, and TCRdb retains in-frame clones only, with some absent. The sample carries some 190,000 clones, roughly 80% recorded once. The sample taken for sequencing was peripheral blood. These receptors all come from a human donor in a cohort sampled during active COVID-19.

V usage is TRBV30 and J usage is TRBJ2-1; D might be TRBD1 (8 bases). Trimming stripped 5 bases from V and 4 bases from J, with 12 bases between. Per germline, CDR1 GTSNPN and CDR2 SVGIG (reference sequence). This CDR3 spans 13 amino acids. CDR3 DNA sequence: TGTGCCTGGGGGAGGGACAGGTACAATGAGCAGTTCTTC. It translates to CAWGRDRYNEQFF.

The chain is built from TRBV7-2 and TRBJ1-4, with 7 bases fitting TRBD1. V dropped 5 bases and J dropped 8; count of bases not matched to a gene: 8. The germline gives CDR1 SGHTA, CDR2 FQGNSA. The CDR3 has 14 residues. The CDR3 region is CASSLDRVGEKLFF. The CDR3 region has the DNA TGTGCCAGCAGCCTAGACAGGGTAGGCGAAAAACTGTTTTTT.

The table lists this clone with a count of one. The V gene is TRBV3-1 (or the pseudogene TRBV3-2), the J gene TRBJ2-3, with 7 bases matching TRBD1. Germline V gene lookup returns CDR1 LGHDT and CDR2 YNNKEL (reference sequence). This CDR3 is built from 13 residues. After removal of 6 bases from V and 8 bases from J, the junction contained 8 bases not matched to a gene. The CDR3 nucleotides are TGTGCCAGCAGTCGGCAGGGGGTGGGTACGCAGTATTTT. It encodes CASSRQGVGTQYF.

V is TRBV29-1 and J is TRBJ1-2; the D is unclear. In germline, CDR1 is SQVTM, CDR2 ANQGSEA. The V and J ends lost 4 bases and 4 bases respectively, with 22 bases between them. The CDR3 covers 16 residues. For the CDR3, the DNA is TGCAGCGTTGTGGATACCGGGGAGGGTATTACCTATGGCTACACCTTC. This codes for CSVVDTGEGITYGYTF.

The V and J genes are TRBV28 and TRBJ1-5, with a tentative D call TRBD1 (5 bases). V was cut by 6 bases and J by 4 bases, with 10 bases left in between. CDR1 MDHEN and CDR2 SYDVKM come from the germline V gene. This CDR3 has 13 amino acids. The chain's CDR3 is CASRRGRNQPQHF. CDR3 nucleotides: TGTGCCAGCAGGCGGGGGAGGAATCAGCCCCAGCATTTT. The full variable domain, with the rest looked up from reference TRBV28 and TRBJ1-5, is DVKVTQSSRYLVKRTGEKVFLECVQDMDHENMFWYRQDPGLGLRLIYFSYDVKMKEKGDIPEGYSVSREKKERFSLILESASTNQTSMYLCASRRGRNQPQHFGDGTRLSIL.

V is TRBV2 and J is TRBJ1-1, with TRBD1 matching over 9 bases. The CDR3 has 14 amino acids. CDR1 and CDR2 from the germline V gene are SNHLY and FYNNEI. The V and J ends lost 7 bases and 10 bases, in that order; junction bases with no gene match: 13. CDR3 coding DNA: TGTGCCAGCACTTGGGACAGGGAAACGAACAGAGCTTTCTTT. As protein: CASTWDRETNRAFF.

The chain couples TRBV19 to TRBJ2-3; 9 nucleotides match TRBD1. Germline V gives CDR1 LNHDA, CDR2 SQIVND (reference sequence). This CDR3 contains 16 residues. With 8 bases clipped from V and 3 bases from J, the junction kept 12 bases outside the gene matches. The CDR3 is CASGEGDRESTDTQYF. CDR3 in DNA: TGTGCCAGTGGAGAGGGGGACAGGGAATCGACAGATACGCAGTATTTT.

The chain combines TRBV29-1 with TRBJ1-1, with 7 positions matching TRBD1. The CDR3 is made up of 11 amino acids. J was trimmed by 7 bases and V by 4 bases; bases with no gene match: 3. CDR1 SQVTM and CDR2 ANQGSEA come from the germline V gene. CDR3 sequence reads: CSVGQGLEAFF. In nucleotides, the CDR3 is TGCAGCGTTGGACAGGGTCTTGAAGCTTTCTTT.

The rearrangement joins TRBV6-5 to TRBJ1-5; perhaps TRBD1 as D (6 bases). The germline V and J ends were trimmed by 8 bases and 5 bases, with 10 bases remaining between them. Germline CDR1 reads MNHEY; CDR2 reads SVGAGI. This CDR3 spans 12 amino acids. The CDR3 here is CASGQLYQPQHF. Here the CDR3 DNA reads TGTGCCAGCGGACAGCTTTATCAGCCCCAGCATTTT.

V gene TRBV6-6 combines with J gene TRBJ2-1, with 9 bases identical to TRBD2. The germline CDR1 and CDR2 sequences are MNHNY and SVGAGI (reference sequence). V gave up 6 bases and J gave up 6 bases; unmatched junction bases: 12. The length of the CDR3 is 16 residues. The CDR3 nucleotides read TGTGCCAGCAGACGGTTCGTAGCGGGGGCACGCAATGAGCAGTTCTTC. It specifies CASRRFVAGARNEQFF.

V is TRBV3-1 (or the pseudogene TRBV3-2) and J is TRBJ2-7; 8 bases map to TRBD2. CDR1 is LGHDT, CDR2 YNNKEL, per germline (reference sequence). CDR3 length: 18 residues. V dropped 7 bases and J dropped 2; count of bases not matched to a gene: 19. The CDR3 bases are TGTGCCAGCACCTCAAGAGAAGGTACTAGCGGAGGTACCTACGAGCAGTACTTC. This encodes CASTSREGTSGGTYEQYF.

J is TRBJ1-1 and V is TRBV5-4; 7 bases fit TRBD1. Per the germline V gene, CDR1 is SGHNT and CDR2 is YYREEE (reference sequence). Losses at the gene ends were 4 bases for V and 3 bases for J; bases not matched to a gene: 9. The CDR3 spans 15 residues. This chain's CDR3 is CASSVAGGEDTEAFF. The CDR3 nucleotides are TGTGCCAGCAGCGTCGCAGGGGGTGAGGACACTGAAGCTTTCTTT.

This chain connects TRBV28 to TRBJ1-2; D remains ambiguous. V was trimmed by 3 bases and J by 0 bases, leaving 8 bases between them. CDR3 length equals 14 residues. In germline, CDR1 is MDHEN, CDR2 SYDVKM. The CDR3 nucleotides read TGTGCCAGCAGTTTCGGGCGGGCTAACTATGGCTACACCTTC. This translates into CASSFGRANYGYTF.

V is TRBV7-9 and J is TRBJ1-2, with D perhaps matching TRBD1 (5 bases). The germline V and J ends were trimmed by 4 bases and 7 bases, with 16 bases remaining between them. Germline-derived CDR1 and CDR2 are SEHNR and FQNEAQ (reference sequence). The CDR3 totals 14 residues. CDR3 sequence: CASSYFEMTVGYTF. CDR3 bases: TGTGCCAGCAGCTACTTCGAAATGACAGTTGGCTACACCTTC.

The chain links TRBV11-3 to TRBJ2-3; TRBD1 aligns across 8 bases. CDR3 size: 14 residues. Germline CDR1 and CDR2: SGHNT and YENEEA. V lost 5 bases and J lost 4; bases outside the gene matches: 5. The CDR3 DNA sequence: TGTGCCAGCAGCGGACAGGGAGTTTCAGATACGCAGTATTTT. This sequence encodes CASSGQGVSDTQYF.

The chain is built from TRBV2 and TRBJ1-6, with 7 bases lining up with TRBD1. CDR3 length: 15 residues. V lost 7 bases, J lost 10 bases, and 13 bases stayed unmatched. Germline values: CDR1 SNHLY, CDR2 FYNNEI. DNA for the CDR3: TGTGCCAGCAAAAGTACCGGGACAGTGGGGTCACCCCTCCACTTT. This translates into CASKSTGTVGSPLHF.

The chain carries TRBV24-1 and TRBJ2-2, with 7 positions matching TRBD1. CDR3 size: 16 residues. Germline-derived CDR1 and CDR2 are KGHDR and SFDVKD. Trimming took 4 bases from V and 3 from J; bases not matched to a gene: 7. The CDR3 DNA sequence: TGTGCCACCAGTGACCAAAGACAGGGCTACACCGGGGAGCTGTTTTTT. Translation: CATSDQRQGYTGELFF.

The chain has TRBV3-1 (or the pseudogene TRBV3-2) and TRBJ2-1; D is unclear. The V and J ends lost 4 bases and 12 bases respectively, with 13 bases between them. This CDR3 is built from 12 residues. Germline CDR1 reads LGHDT; CDR2 reads YNNKEL (reference sequence). CDR3 in amino acids: CASSPHGSGQFF. CDR3 nucleotide sequence: TGTGCCAGCAGCCCCCACGGGTCGGGGCAGTTCTTC.

This chain links TRBV5-1 with TRBJ2-2; 8 bases are shared with TRBD2. Trimming at V came to 3 bases and at J to 4 bases, leaving 11 bases not matched to a gene. This CDR3 has 17 residues. CDR1 SGHRS and CDR2 YFSETQ come from the germline V gene. This CDR3 reads CASSSISGARGTGELFF. Written as DNA, the CDR3 is TGCGCCAGCAGCTCAATTAGCGGGGCACGGGGCACCGGGGAGCTGTTTTTT.